The sequence of this T cell receptor beta chain was determined in a study of cytomegalovirus exposure and HLA in healthy donors. Germline CDR1 LNHDA, CDR2 SQIVND (reference sequence). The ends lost 8 bases at V and 2 bases at J; junction bases unmatched: 4. The CDR3 sequence is 14 residues long. TCRdb's table, derived via immunoSEQ multiplex PCR, lists solely in-frame clones and lacks some. This table holds 120,000 or so clones, roughly nine tenths found once. This chain joins TRBV19 and TRBJ2-1; 9 nucleotides align to TRBD1. This clonotype was sampled from a woman aged 18-29 years in good health and CMV-seronegative. Sequencing was done on a sample of PBMCs. CDR3 sequence (DNA): TGTGCCAGTTGCAGGACAGGGGCCTACAATGAGCAGTTCTTC. It specifies CASCRTGAYNEQFF.